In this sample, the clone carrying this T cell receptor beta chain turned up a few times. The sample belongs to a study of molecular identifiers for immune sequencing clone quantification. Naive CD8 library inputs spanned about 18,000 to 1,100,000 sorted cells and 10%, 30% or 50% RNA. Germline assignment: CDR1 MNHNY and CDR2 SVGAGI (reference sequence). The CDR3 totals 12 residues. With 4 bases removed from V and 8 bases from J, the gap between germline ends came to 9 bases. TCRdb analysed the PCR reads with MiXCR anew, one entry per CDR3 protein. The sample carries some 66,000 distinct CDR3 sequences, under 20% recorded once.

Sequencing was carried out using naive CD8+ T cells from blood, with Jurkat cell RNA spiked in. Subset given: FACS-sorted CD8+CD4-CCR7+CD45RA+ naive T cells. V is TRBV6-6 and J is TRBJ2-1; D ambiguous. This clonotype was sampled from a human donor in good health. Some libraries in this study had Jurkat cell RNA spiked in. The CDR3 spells CASSSPGHEQFF. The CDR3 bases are TGTGCCAGCAGTTCCCCGGGCCATGAGCAGTTCTTC.